This TCR beta chain was recorded in a study of cytomegalovirus exposure and HLA in healthy donors. Study conclusions and caveats: Cytomegalovirus association was assigned to about 150 TCR beta chains.

A note on this clone: The antigen is unknown.

In the PCR, 60 Vbeta and 13 Jbeta primers were used. Sequenced by immunoSEQ multiplex PCR; TCRdb stores in-frame clones only, minus some. In the table there are around 180,000 clones, about four fifths of which are singletons. This receptor was identified in a man aged 30 to 45 in good health and CMV-seropositive. Sample: PBMCs.

The CDR3 reads CASSLDAGNNEQFF. In nucleotides, the CDR3 is TGCGCCAGCAGCTTGGATGCGGGGAACAATGAGCAGTTCTTC. The V and J genes are TRBV5-1 and TRBJ2-1; D may be TRBD2 (6 bases). CDR3 length: 14 residues. With 0 bases removed from V and 5 bases from J, the gap between germline ends came to 9 bases. From germline, CDR1 is SGHRS and CDR2 YFSETQ. The full variable domain, completed using reference TRBV5-1 and TRBJ2-1, is KAGVTQTPRYLIKTRGQQVTLSCSPISGHRSVSWYQQTPGQGLQFLFEYFSETQRNKGNFPGRFSGRQFSNSRSEMNVSTLELGDSALYLCASSLDAGNNEQFFGPGTRLTVL.